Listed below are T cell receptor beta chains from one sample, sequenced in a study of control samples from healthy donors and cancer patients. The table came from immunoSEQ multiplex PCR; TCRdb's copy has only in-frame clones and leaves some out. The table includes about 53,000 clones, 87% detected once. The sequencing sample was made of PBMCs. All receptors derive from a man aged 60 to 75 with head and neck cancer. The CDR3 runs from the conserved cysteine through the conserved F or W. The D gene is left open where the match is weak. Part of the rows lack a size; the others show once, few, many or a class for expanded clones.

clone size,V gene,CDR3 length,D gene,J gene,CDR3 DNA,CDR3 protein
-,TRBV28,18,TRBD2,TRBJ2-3,TGTGCCAGCAGTTTTAGTGGAGCGGGAGCCGTAAGCACAGATACGCAGTATTTT,CASSFSGAGAVSTDTQYF
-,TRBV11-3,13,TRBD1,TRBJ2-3,TGTGCCAGCAGGAGAAGGGGGCAAGATACGCAGTATTTT,CASRRRGQDTQYF
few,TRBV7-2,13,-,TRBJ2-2,TGTGCCAGCACCCCCAGCGGGACCGGGGAGCTGTTTTTT,CASTPSGTGELFF
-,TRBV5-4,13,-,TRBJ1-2,TGTGCCAGCAGCTCGACAGTTAACTATGGCTACACCTTC,CASSSTVNYGYTF
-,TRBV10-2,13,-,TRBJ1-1,TGCGCCAGCAGCCTGACCGTGAACACTGAAGCTTTCTTT,CASSLTVNTEAFF
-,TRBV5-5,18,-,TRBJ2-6,TGTGCCAGCAGGGAATACGGGGCCAACGGCCCTGGGGCCAACGTCCTGACTTTC,CASREYGANGPGANVLTF
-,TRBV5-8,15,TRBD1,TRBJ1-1,TGTGCCAGCAGCTATATTCGGACAGGGATGACTGAAGCTTTCTTT,CASSYIRTGMTEAFF
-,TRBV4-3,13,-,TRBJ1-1,TGCGCCAGCAGCCAAGTCATGAACACTGAAGCTTTCTTT,CASSQVMNTEAFF
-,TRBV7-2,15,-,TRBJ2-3,TGTGCCAGCAGCTTACAGGGAGGAGGCACAGATACGCAGTATTTT,CASSLQGGGTDTQYF
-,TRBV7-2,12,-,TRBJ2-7,TGTGCCAGCAGCTTCCTCTCCCACGAGCAGTACTTC,CASSFLSHEQYF
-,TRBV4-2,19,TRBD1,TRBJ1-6,TGTGCCAGCAGCCAAGAGTTTCTATCTACGAGGGGGCCGAATTCACCCCTCCACTTT,CASSQEFLSTRGPNSPLHF
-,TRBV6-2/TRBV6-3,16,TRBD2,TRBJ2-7,TGTGCCAGCAGTTACGCGGAACTAGCGGTGTATTACGAGCAGTACTTC,CASSYAELAVYYEQYF
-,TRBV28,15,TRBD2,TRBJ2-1,TGTGCCAGCAGTTTACCTAGCGGGAGAGGAAATGAGCAGTTCTTC,CASSLPSGRGNEQFF
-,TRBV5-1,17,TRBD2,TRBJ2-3,TGCGCCAGCAGCCTGCGACTAGCGGGAGTAAGCACAGATACGCAGTATTTT,CASSLRLAGVSTDTQYF
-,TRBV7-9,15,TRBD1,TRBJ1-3,TGTGCCGGAAGACCGACAGGGAGCTCTGGAAACACCATATATTTT,CAGRPTGSSGNTIYF
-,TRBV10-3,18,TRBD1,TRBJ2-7,TGTGCCATCAGATCAGGGAACAGGGGATCTAATAGCTCCTACGAGCAGTACTTC,CAIRSGNRGSNSSYEQYF
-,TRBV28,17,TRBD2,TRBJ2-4,TGTGCCAGCAGTCCTGGACTAGCGGGGGCCAAGAGGAACATTCAGTACTTC,CASSPGLAGAKRNIQYF
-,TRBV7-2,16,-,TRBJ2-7,TGTGCCAGCAGCTTAGGGTGGCAGGTTGGCTCCTACGAGCAGTACTTC,CASSLGWQVGSYEQYF
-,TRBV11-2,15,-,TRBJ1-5,TGTGCCAGCAGCTTGGGACAATATAGCAATCAGCCCCAGCATTTT,CASSLGQYSNQPQHF
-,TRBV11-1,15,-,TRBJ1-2,TGTGCCAGCAGCCCGACCCCGTTCGGAGACTATGGCTACACCTTC,CASSPTPFGDYGYTF
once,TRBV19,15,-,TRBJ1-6,TGTGCCAGTAGTATGGAGACAGGTGGGGTGTCACCCCTCCACTTT,CASSMETGGVSPLHF
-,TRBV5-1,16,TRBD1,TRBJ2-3,TGCGCCAGCAGCTTGGCGGGACAGGGAAGCACAGATACGCAGTATTTT,CASSLAGQGSTDTQYF
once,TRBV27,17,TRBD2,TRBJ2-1,TGTGCCAGCAGTCCCCCGACTAGCGGGGGGGCGGGGCGTGAGCAGTTCTTC,CASSPPTSGGAGREQFF
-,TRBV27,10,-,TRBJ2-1,TGTGCCAGCGGGCCGAAACACGCGTTCTTC,CASGPKHAFF
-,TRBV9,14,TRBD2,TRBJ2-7,TGTGCCAGCAGCGTAAGCGGGGGTCTATACGAGCAGTACTTC,CASSVSGGLYEQYF
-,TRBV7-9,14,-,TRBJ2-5,TGTGCCAGCAGCTTGGGGTGGGAATCGCAGACCCAGTACTTC,CASSLGWESQTQYF
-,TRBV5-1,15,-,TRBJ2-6,TGCGCCAGCAGTCTGGTGGAGTCTGGGGCCAACGTCCTGACTTTC,CASSLVESGANVLTF
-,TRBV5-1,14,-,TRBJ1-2,TGCGCCAGCAGCAAGCAAACAGCGCCCTATGGCTACACCTTC,CASSKQTAPYGYTF
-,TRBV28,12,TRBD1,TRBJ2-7,TGTGCCGCCCGGGACAGCAACTACGAGCAGTACTTC,CAARDSNYEQYF
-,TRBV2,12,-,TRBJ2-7,TGTGCCAGCAGTGCAATAAACTACGAGCAGTACTTC,CASSAINYEQYF
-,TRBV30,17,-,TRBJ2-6,TGTGCCTGGAGTGTCGGCAGGGGTTACTCTGGGGCCAACGTCCTGACTTTC,CAWSVGRGYSGANVLTF
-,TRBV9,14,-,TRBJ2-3,TGTGCCAGCTCCGGTAAAACCAGCACAGATACGCAGTATTTT,CASSGKTSTDTQYF
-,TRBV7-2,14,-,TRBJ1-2,TGTGCCAGCAGCTTATCGGGGACGACCTATGGCTACACCTTC,CASSLSGTTYGYTF
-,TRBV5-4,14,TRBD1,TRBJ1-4,TGTGCCAGCAGCGTGCAGGGGGCGGTTGAAAAACTGTTTTTT,CASSVQGAVEKLFF
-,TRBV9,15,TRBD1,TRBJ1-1,TGTGCCAGCAGCGTAGGGACAGGCGCGAACACTGAAGCTTTCTTT,CASSVGTGANTEAFF
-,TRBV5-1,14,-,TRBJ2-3,TGCGCCAGCAGCTTGAACAGTAAAACAGATACGCAGTATTTT,CASSLNSKTDTQYF
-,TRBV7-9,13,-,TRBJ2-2,TGTGCCAGCAGCTTAAGTGAGGGGGGGGAGCTGTTTTTT,CASSLSEGGELFF
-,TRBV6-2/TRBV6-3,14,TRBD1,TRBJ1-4,TGTGCCAGCAGTCCCGGACAGGCACCCGAAAAACTGTTTTTT,CASSPGQAPEKLFF
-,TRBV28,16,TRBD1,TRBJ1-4,TGTGCCAGCAGTCCAGACAGGGTCTGGACTAATGAAAAACTGTTTTTT,CASSPDRVWTNEKLFF
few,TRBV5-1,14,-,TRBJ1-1,TGCGCCAGCAGAGGGGGAGTACGGAACACTGAAGCTTTCTTT,CASRGGVRNTEAFF
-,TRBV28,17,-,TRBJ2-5,TGTGCCAGCAGTTTTAGGGTTGGCAGGGGGCGGGGGAAGGCCCAGTACTTC,CASSFRVGRGRGKAQYF
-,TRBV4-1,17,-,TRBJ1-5,TGCGCCAGCAGCCAAGAGGGCGACAGGTATAGCAATCAGCCCCAGCATTTT,CASSQEGDRYSNQPQHF
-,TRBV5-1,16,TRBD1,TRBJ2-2,TGCGCCAGCAGCTTGGAAGGGACAGGAAACACCGGGGAGCTGTTTTTT,CASSLEGTGNTGELFF
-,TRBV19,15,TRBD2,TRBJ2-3,TGTGCCAGTAGCCGAACTAGCGGGATCCCAGATACGCAGTATTTT,CASSRTSGIPDTQYF
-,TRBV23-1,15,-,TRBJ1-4,TGCGCCAGCAGTCATCCAGCCCACATTGCAGAAAAACTGTTTTTT,CASSHPAHIAEKLFF
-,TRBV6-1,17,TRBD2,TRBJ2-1,TGTGCCAGCAGTGGGGGACTAGCGGGGGGAAAATACAATGAGCAGTTCTTC,CASSGGLAGGKYNEQFF
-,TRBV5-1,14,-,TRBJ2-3,TGCGCCAGCAGCTCGCAGACTAGCACAGATACGCAGTATTTT,CASSSQTSTDTQYF
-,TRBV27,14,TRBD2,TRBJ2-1,TGTGCCAGCAATGCCGGACTAGCGGTCAATGAGCAGTTCTTC,CASNAGLAVNEQFF
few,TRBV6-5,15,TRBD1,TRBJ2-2,TGTGCCAGCAGTCAGGCGACAGGGGCGGCCGGGGAGCTGTTTTTT,CASSQATGAAGELFF
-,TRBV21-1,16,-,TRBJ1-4,TGTGCCCCCCCGGGTCCCTTATGGGCAACTAATGAAAAACTGTTTTTT,CAPPGPLWATNEKLFF
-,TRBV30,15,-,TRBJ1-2,TGTGCCTGGAGTATCGGCGGGGGGGCATCCTATGGCTACACCTTC,CAWSIGGGASYGYTF